Detailed here is one T cell receptor beta chain. The record originates from a study of blood T cell repertoires in COVID-19. Study-wide background: The United States, Italy and Spain were the sources of the acute and convalescent COVID-19 samples. The analysed material was cDNA or gDNA that came from T cells, B-cell-depleted T cells, or PBMCs.

The repertoire was sequenced with immunoSEQ multiplex PCR; TCRdb's copy has only in-frame clones and lacks some. The sample lists 300,000 to 350,000 clones, approximately 88% occurring once. V lost 0 bases, J lost 4 bases, and 13 bases lay in between. Germline CDR1 reads MNHEY; CDR2 reads SMNVEV (reference sequence). The CDR3 loop spans 15 amino acids. The Seattle patients joined while their infection was active and were tracked longitudinally afterward. The clonotype originates from a man aged 25-45 years with COVID-19, enrolled during active disease. V and J are TRBV27 and TRBJ2-7, with D perhaps TRBD2 (6 bases). The specimen sequenced was peripheral blood. The CDR3 DNA sequence: TGTGCCAGCAGTTTATCGATGGGGGGATCATACGAGCAGTACTTC. Protein product: CASSLSMGGSYEQYF.